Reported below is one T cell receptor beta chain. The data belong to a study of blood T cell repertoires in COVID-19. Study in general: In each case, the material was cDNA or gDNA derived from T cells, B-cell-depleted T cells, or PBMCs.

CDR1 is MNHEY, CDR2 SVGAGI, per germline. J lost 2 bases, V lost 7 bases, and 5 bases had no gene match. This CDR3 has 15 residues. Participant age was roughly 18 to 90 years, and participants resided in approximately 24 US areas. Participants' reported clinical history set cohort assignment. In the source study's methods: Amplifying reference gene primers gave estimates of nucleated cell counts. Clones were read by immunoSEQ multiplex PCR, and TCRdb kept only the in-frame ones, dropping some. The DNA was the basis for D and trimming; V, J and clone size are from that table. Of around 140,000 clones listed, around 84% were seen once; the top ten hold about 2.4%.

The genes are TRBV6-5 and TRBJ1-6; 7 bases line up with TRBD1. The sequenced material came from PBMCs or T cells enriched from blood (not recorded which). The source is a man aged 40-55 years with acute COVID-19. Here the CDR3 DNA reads TGTGCCAGCAAAAAGGGGGCGCCCTATAATTCACCCCTCCACTTT. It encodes CASKKGAPYNSPLHF.